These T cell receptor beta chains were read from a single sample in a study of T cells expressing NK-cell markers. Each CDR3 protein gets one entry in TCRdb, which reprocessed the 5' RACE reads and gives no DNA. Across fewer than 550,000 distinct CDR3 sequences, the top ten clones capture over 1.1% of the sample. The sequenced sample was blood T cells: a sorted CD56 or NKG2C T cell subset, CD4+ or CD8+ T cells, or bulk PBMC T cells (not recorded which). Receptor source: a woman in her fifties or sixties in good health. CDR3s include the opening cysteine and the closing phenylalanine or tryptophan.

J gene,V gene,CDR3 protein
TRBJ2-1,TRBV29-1,CSVYGTSLNEQFF
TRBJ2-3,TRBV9,CASSPIPSGRGTDTQYF
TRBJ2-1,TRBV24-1,CATSDAKWQFF
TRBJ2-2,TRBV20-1,CSADSGRGTGGELFF
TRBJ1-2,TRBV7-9,CASSLPGEGYTF
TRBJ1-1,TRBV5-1,CASSFKGERNEAFF
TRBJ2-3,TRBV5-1,CASSLEVGVVVDTQYF
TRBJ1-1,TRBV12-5,CASGETGGTEAFF
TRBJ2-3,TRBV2,CASSELASGGTDTQYF
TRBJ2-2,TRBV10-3,CAISEGLSAGELFF
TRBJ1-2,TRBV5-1,CASSLAVQGAEGYTF
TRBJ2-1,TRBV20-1,CSAKSSGRVAYNEQFF
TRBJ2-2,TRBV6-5,CASSYHKITGELFF
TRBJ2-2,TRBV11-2,CASSPRIVGLNTGELFF
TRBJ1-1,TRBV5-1,CASSASTGGREAFF
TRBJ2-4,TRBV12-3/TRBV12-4,CASSLSLAKNIQYF
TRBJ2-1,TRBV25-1,CASRTTGDPFNEQFF
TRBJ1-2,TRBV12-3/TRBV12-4,CASSLTDWGYTF
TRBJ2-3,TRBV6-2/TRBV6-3,CASSPVGGAQYF
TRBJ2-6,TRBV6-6,CASRVYGANVLTF
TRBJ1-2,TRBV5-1,CASSLDDVHGYTF
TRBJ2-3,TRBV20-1,CSARGASSTDTQYF
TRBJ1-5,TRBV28,CASSVTGLGQPQHF
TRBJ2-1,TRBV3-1,CASSKLAGEFNEQFF
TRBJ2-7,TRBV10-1,CASGASGRSYEQYF
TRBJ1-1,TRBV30,CAWSLGTRAAFF
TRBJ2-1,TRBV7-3,CASSLTLGLAGGGEQFF
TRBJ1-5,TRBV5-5,CASSSRFSNQPQHF
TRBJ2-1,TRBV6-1,CAGHTGGMLDEQFF
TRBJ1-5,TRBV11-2,CASSRGGRDSNQPQHF
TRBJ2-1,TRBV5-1,CASSPGTSGGRFSYNEQFF
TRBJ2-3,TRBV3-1,CASSQVGGVTDTQYF
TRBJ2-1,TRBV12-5,CASKAPDNEQFF
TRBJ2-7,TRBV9,CASSSQAGGPYEQYF
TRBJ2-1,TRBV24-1,CATSDLGHGSINEQFF
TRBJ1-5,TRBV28,CATITVNQPQHF
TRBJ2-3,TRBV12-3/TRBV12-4,CASGDSGSGTDTQYF
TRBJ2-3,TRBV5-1,CASSLPRREGSTDTQYF
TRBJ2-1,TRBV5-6,CASSYTRAAGLGGSYNEQFF
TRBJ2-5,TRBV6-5,CASSRQVKQETQYF
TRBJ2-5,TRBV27,CASSGLFKETQYF
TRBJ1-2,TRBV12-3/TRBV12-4,CASSPRGRNYGYTF
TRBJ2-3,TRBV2,CASSVETSGTDTQYF
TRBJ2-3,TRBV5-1,CASSLAGLAGSIDKDTQYF
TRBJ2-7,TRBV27,CASSSSADPYRSYEQYF
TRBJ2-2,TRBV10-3,CATSLAEKNTGELFF
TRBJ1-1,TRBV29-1,CSVAGGAEAFF